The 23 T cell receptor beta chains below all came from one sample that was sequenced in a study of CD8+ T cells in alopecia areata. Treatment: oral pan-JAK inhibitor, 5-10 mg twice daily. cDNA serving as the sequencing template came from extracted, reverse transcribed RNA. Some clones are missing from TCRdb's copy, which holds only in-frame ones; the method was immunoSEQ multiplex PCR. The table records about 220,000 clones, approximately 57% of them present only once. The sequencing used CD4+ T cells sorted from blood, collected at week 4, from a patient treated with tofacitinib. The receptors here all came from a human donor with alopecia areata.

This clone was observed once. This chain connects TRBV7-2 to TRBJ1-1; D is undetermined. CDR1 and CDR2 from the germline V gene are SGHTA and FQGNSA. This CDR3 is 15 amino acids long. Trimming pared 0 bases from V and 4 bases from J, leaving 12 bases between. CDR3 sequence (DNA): TGTGCCAGCAGCTTAGCTCGTACGTTAGGCACTGAAGCTTTCTTT. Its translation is CASSLARTLGTEAFF.

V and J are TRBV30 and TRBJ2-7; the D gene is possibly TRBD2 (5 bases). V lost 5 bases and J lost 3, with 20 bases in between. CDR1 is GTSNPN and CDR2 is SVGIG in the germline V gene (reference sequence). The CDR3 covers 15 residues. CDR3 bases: TGTGCCTGGGACCCTGGAGGTCCAGGAAACTACGAGCAGTACTTC. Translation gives CAWDPGGPGNYEQYF.

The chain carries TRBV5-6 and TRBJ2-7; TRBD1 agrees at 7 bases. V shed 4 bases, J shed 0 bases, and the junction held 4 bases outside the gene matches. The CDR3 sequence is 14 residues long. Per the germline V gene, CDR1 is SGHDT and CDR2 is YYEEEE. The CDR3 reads CASSEAGGSYEQYF. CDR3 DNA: TGTGCCAGCAGCGAAGCAGGGGGCTCCTACGAGCAGTACTTC.

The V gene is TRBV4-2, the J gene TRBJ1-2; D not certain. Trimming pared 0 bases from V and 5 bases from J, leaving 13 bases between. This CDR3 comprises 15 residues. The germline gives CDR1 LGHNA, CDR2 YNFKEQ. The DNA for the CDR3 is TGTGCCAGCAGCCAAGAGGCAGGCCTCCCGTATGGCTACACCTTC. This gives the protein CASSQEAGLPYGYTF.

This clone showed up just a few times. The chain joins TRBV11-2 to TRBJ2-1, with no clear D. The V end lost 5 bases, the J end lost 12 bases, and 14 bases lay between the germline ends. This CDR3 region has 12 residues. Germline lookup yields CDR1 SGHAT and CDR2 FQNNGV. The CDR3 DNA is TGTGCCAGCAGCGTGTTGGGGAAGGGGCAGTTCTTC. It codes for CASSVLGKGQFF.

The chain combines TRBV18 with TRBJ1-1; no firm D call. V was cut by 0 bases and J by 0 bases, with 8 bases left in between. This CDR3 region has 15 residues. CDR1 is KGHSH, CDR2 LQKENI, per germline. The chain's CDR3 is CASSPPSGMNTEAFF. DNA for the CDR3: TGTGCCAGCTCACCACCGTCGGGAATGAACACTGAAGCTTTCTTT.

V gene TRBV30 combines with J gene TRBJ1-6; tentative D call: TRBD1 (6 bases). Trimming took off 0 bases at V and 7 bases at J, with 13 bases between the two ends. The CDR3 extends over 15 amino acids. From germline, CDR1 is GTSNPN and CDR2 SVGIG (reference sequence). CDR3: CAWSVLKGGNSPLHF. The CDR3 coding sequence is TGTGCCTGGAGTGTACTGAAGGGGGGGAATTCACCCCTCCACTTT.

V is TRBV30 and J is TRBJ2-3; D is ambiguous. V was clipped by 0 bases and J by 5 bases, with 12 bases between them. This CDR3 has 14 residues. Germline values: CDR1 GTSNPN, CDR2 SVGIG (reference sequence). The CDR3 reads CAWSVTESGDTQYF. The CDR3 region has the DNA TGTGCCTGGAGTGTAACCGAATCTGGAGATACGCAGTATTTT.

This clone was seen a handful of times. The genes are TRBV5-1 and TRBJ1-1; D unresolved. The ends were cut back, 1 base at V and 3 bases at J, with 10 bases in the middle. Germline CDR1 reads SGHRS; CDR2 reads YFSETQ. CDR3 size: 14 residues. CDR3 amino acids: CASSLLQDHTEAFF. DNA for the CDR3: TGCGCCAGCAGCTTGTTGCAGGATCACACTGAAGCTTTCTTT.

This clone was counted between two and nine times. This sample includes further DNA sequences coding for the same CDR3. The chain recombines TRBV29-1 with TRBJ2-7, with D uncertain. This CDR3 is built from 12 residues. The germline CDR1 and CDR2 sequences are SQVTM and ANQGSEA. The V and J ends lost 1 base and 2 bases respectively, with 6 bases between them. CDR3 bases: TGCAGCGTTGAAGGGCAAGCCTACGAGCAGTACTTC. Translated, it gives CSVEGQAYEQYF.

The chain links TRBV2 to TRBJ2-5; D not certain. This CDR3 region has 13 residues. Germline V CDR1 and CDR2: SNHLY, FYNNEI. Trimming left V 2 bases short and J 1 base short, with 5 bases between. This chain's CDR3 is CASSETLQETQYF. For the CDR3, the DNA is TGTGCCAGCAGTGAAACCCTCCAAGAGACCCAGTACTTC.

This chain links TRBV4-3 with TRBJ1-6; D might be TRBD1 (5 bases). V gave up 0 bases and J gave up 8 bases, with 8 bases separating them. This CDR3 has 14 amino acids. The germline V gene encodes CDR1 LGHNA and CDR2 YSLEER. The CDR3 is CASSQEGGDSPLHF. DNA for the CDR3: TGCGCCAGCAGCCAAGAGGGGGGTGATTCACCCCTCCACTTT.

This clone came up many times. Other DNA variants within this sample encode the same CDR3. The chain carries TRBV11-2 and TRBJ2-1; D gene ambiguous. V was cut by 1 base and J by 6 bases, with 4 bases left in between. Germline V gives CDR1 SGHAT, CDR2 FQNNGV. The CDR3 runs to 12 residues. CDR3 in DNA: TGTGCCAGCAGCTTAGCCCGCAATGAGCAGTTCTTC. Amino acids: CASSLARNEQFF. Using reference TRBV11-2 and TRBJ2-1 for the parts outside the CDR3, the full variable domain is EAGVAQSPRYKIIEKRQSVAFWCNPISGHATLYWYQQILGQGPKLLIQFQNNGVVDDSQLPKDRFSAERLKGVDSTLKIQPAKLEDSAVYLCASSLARNEQFFGPGTRLTVL.

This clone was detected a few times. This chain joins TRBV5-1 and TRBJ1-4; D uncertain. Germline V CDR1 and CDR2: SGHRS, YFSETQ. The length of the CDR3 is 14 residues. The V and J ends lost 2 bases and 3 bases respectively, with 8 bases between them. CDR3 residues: CASSFDASNEKLFF. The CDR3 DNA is TGCGCCAGCAGCTTTGACGCCTCTAATGAAAAACTGTTTTTT.

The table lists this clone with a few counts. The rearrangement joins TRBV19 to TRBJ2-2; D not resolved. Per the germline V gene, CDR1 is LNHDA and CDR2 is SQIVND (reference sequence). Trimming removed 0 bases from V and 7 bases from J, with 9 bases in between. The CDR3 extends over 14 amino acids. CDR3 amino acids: CASSIDDVVGELFF. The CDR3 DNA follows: TGTGCCAGTAGTATAGATGATGTAGTCGGGGAGCTGTTTTTT.

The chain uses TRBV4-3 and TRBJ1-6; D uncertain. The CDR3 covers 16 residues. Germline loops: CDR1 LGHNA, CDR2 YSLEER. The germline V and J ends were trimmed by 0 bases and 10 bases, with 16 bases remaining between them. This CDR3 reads CASSQDRVSKGSPLHF. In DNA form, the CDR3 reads TGCGCCAGCAGCCAAGATCGAGTATCGAAGGGATCACCCCTCCACTTT.

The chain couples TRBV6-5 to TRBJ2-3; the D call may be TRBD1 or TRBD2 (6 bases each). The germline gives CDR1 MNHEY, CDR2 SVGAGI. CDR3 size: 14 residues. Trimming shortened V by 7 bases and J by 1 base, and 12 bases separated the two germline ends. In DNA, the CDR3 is TGTGCCAGCACCAGGGGCGGGGGCACAGATACGCAGTATTTT. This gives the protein CASTRGGGTDTQYF.

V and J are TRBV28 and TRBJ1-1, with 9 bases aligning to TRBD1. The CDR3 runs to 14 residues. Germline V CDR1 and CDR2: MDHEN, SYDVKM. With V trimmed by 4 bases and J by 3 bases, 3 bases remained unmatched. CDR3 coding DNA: TGTGCCAGCAGTTCGGGACAGGGTTACACTGAAGCTTTCTTT. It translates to CASSSGQGYTEAFF.

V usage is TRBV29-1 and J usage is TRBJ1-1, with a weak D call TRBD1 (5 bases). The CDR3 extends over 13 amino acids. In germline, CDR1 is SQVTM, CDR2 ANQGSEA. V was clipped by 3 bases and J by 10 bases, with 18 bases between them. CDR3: CSVELVVQGIAFF. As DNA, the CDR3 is TGCAGCGTTGAGTTGGTCGTGCAGGGAATAGCTTTCTTT.

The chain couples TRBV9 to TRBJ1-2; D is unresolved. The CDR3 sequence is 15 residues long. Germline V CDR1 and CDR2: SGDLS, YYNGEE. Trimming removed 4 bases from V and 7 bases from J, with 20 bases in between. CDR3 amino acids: CASSQRGESRSGYTF. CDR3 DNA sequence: TGTGCCAGCAGCCAACGGGGAGAGAGCCGTAGTGGCTACACCTTC.

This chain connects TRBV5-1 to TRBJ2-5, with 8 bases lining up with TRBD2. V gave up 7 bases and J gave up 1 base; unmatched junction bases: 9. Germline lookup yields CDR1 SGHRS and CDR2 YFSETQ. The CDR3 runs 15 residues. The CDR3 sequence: CASSYGGGTQETQYF. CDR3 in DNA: TGCGCCAGCTCCTACGGCGGGGGGACCCAAGAGACCCAGTACTTC.

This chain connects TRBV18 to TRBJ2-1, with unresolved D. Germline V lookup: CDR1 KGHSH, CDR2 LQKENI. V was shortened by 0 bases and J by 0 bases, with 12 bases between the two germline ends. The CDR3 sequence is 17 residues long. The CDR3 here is CASSPPIGESSYNEQFF. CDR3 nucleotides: TGTGCCAGCTCACCACCGATTGGGGAAAGCTCCTACAATGAGCAGTTCTTC.

The CDR3 region is CSVERLAGGTDTQYF. CDR3 in DNA: TGCAGCGTTGAAAGGCTAGCGGGGGGCACAGATACGCAGTATTTT. The V gene is TRBV29-1, the J gene TRBJ2-3; 10 bases map to TRBD2. CDR1 and CDR2 from the germline V gene are SQVTM and ANQGSEA. CDR3 size: 15 residues. Unmatched junction bases numbered 3, after V lost 2 bases and J lost 1 base.